Presented here are 15 T cell receptor beta chains from one specimen sequenced in a study of CD8+ T cells in alopecia areata. cDNA reverse transcribed from extracted RNA served as the sequencing template. Here immunoSEQ multiplex PCR was the method, and the copy in TCRdb shows in-frame clones only, minus some. Of 190,000 or so clones detected, roughly 50% appear once; the ten largest clones hold 10% to 15%. The treatment here: oral pan-JAK inhibitor, 5-10 mg twice daily. This specimen was CD8+ T cells sorted from blood, taken at week 24, from a patient treated with tofacitinib. Receptors were obtained from a human donor with alopecia areata.

The V gene is TRBV2, the J gene TRBJ2-7; maybe TRBD2 (5 bases). The germline V and J ends were trimmed by 4 bases and 5 bases, with 18 bases remaining between them. Germline V gene lookup returns CDR1 SNHLY and CDR2 FYNNEI. CDR3 length: 15 residues. The CDR3 is CASSGVVRGRNEQYF. CDR3 in DNA: TGTGCCAGCAGTGGGGTCGTCCGGGGAAGGAACGAGCAGTACTTC.

V and J are TRBV7-9 and TRBJ2-6, with no clear D. Trimming took 1 base from V and 2 from J, leaving 3 bases between them. The CDR3 spans 14 residues. Germline loops: CDR1 SEHNR, CDR2 FQNEAQ (reference sequence). CDR3 sequence reads: CASSLVTGANVLTF. In DNA, the CDR3 is TGTGCCAGCAGCTTAGTTACTGGGGCCAACGTCCTGACTTTC.

This clone turned up a few times. This chain joins TRBV27 and TRBJ2-2, with TRBD2 matching 7 bases. This CDR3 has 17 amino acids. CDR1 is MNHEY and CDR2 is SMNVEV in the germline V gene (reference sequence). The junction had 11 bases not matched to a gene; V was cut back by 6 bases and J by 1 base. For the CDR3, the DNA is TGTGCCAGCAGCCCAGAAGTCCTAGCGGTGAACACCGGGGAGCTGTTTTTT. It specifies CASSPEVLAVNTGELFF.

This rearrangement joins TRBV6-5 to TRBJ2-7; D gene ambiguous. V was trimmed by 4 bases and J by 2 bases, leaving 18 bases between them. CDR1 is MNHEY and CDR2 is SVGAGI in the germline V gene. The CDR3 has 16 amino acids. The CDR3 nucleotides are TGTGCCAGCAGTTCGCCCGACTCACGTCGGCCCTACGAGCAGTACTTC. It translates to CASSSPDSRRPYEQYF.

V and J are TRBV14 and TRBJ2-1, with 12 nucleotides matching TRBD2. This CDR3 spans 17 amino acids. V lost 4 bases and J lost 4; bases outside the gene matches: 8. Germline CDR1 reads SGHDN; CDR2 reads FVKESK. CDR3 loop: CASSRGLAGTLYNEQFF. The DNA of the CDR3 is TGTGCCAGCAGCCGAGGACTAGCGGGGACTCTTTACAATGAGCAGTTCTTC.

This clone was detected a few times. V gene TRBV30 combines with J gene TRBJ1-5, with no clear D. Germline values: CDR1 GTSNPN, CDR2 SVGIG (reference sequence). V shed 3 bases and J shed 4 bases, with 7 bases lying between them. This CDR3 is built from 12 residues. CDR3 bases: TGTGCCTGGAGAAAAGGGAATCAGCCCCAGCATTTT. Its protein is CAWRKGNQPQHF.

This clone was observed a handful of times. This sequence joins TRBV19 and TRBJ2-3; D may be TRBD2 (5 bases). Trimming took off 3 bases at V and 1 base at J, with 14 bases between the two ends. The CDR3 runs 16 residues. Germline assignment: CDR1 LNHDA and CDR2 SQIVND (reference sequence). CDR3 loop: CASSIQRRRGTDTQYF. The CDR3 DNA reads TGTGCCAGTAGTATCCAAAGGCGGCGGGGCACAGATACGCAGTATTTT.

The chain carries TRBV15 and TRBJ2-7, with D possibly being TRBD2 (5 bases). The CDR3 length is 11 residues. Germline V gene sequence: CDR1 LNHNV, CDR2 YYDKDF (reference sequence). V lost 3 bases and J 5 bases, leaving 5 bases between the germline ends. CDR3 amino acids: CATSREDEQYF. The CDR3 nucleotides are TGTGCCACCAGCAGGGAGGACGAGCAGTACTTC.

The CDR3 reads CASRGRDEQYF. DNA for the CDR3: TGTGCCAGCAGGGGGCGGGACGAGCAGTACTTC. V is TRBV2 and J is TRBJ2-7; D possibly matches TRBD1 or TRBD2 (5 bases each). Trimming left V 6 bases short and J 5 bases short, with 8 bases between. Germline V gene data show CDR1 as SNHLY and CDR2 as FYNNEI. There are 11 residues in the CDR3. Together with reference TRBV2 and TRBJ2-7, the CDR3 gives the full variable domain: EPEVTQTPSHQVTQMGQEVILRCVPISNHLYFYWYRQILGQKVEFLVSFYNNEISEKSEIFDDQFSVERPDGSNFTLKIRSTKLEDSAMYFCASRGRDEQYFGPGTRLTVT.

The chain uses TRBV6-5 and TRBJ1-4; TRBD1 is a possible D gene (5 bases). Trimming removed 4 bases from V and 0 bases from J, with 12 bases in between. The CDR3 extends over 16 amino acids. The germline V gene encodes CDR1 MNHEY and CDR2 SVGAGI. CDR3 nucleotide sequence: TGTGCCAGCAGTTTGTTCATGACAGCAACTAATGAAAAACTGTTTTTT. This translates into CASSLFMTATNEKLFF.

J is TRBJ1-2 and V is TRBV19; D is perhaps TRBD1 (5 bases). There are 12 residues in the CDR3. V lost 6 bases and J 8 bases, leaving 13 bases between the germline ends. CDR1 and CDR2 (germline): LNHDA, SQIVND (reference sequence). The CDR3 DNA sequence: TGTGCCAGTAGGACTGGACATAAAGGCTACACCTTC. It codes for CASRTGHKGYTF.

J is TRBJ1-5 and V is TRBV6-1; TRBD1 agrees at 7 bases. This CDR3 contains 15 residues. Germline trimming cut 5 bases from V and 3 bases from J; bases unmatched to any gene: 7. Per germline, CDR1 MNHNS and CDR2 SASEGT. CDR3 amino acids: CASSTRDSDNQPQHF. Here the CDR3 DNA reads TGTGCCAGCAGTACCCGGGACAGTGACAATCAGCCCCAGCATTTT.

This clone occurred a few times. V gene TRBV5-1 combines with J gene TRBJ2-1; TRBD2 aligns across 13 bases. The trim removed 7 bases at V and 8 bases at J, leaving 6 bases unmatched. The germline gives CDR1 SGHRS, CDR2 YFSETQ. The CDR3 has 14 residues. The CDR3 here is CASGRTSGGHEQFF. CDR3 nucleotide sequence: TGCGCCAGCGGTAGGACTAGCGGGGGCCATGAGCAGTTCTTC. The whole variable domain, remainder taken from reference TRBV5-1 and TRBJ2-1, is KAGVTQTPRYLIKTRGQQVTLSCSPISGHRSVSWYQQTPGQGLQFLFEYFSETQRNKGNFPGRFSGRQFSNSRSEMNVSTLELGDSALYLCASGRTSGGHEQFFGPGTRLTVL.

This chain uses TRBV30 with TRBJ1-6; a possible D gene is TRBD1 (6 bases). In germline, CDR1 is GTSNPN, CDR2 SVGIG (reference sequence). The CDR3 sequence is 14 residues long. V dropped 2 bases and J dropped 7 bases, with 12 bases sitting between them. The CDR3 coding sequence is TGTGCCTGGAGTTCGGGTCAGGGGAATTCACCCCTCCACTTT. This encodes CAWSSGQGNSPLHF.

The gene calls are TRBV19 and TRBJ2-3; D gene uncertain. Trimming cost V 2 bases and J 4 bases, with 7 bases left between them. Germline CDR1 is LNHDA and CDR2 is SQIVND (reference sequence). CDR3 length: 13 amino acids. The CDR3 is CASSILSADTQYF. CDR3 DNA sequence: TGTGCCAGTAGTATACTATCCGCAGATACGCAGTATTTT.